The 8 T cell receptor beta chains below come from one sample, sequenced in a study of blood T cells in healthy people across ages. Primers used in a second PCR of roughly 6 to 12 cycles were a sample-barcoded 5' primer and a J-beta primer mix. TCRdb redid the calling of the 5' RACE reads with MiXCR, one entry per CDR3 protein. The sample shows 1.5 million to 2 million distinct CDR3 sequences, roughly 50% of them seen only once. Sequencing was done on a sample of blood. The receptors derive from a woman aged 40 to 55 in good health.

This rearrangement joins TRBV24-1 to TRBJ2-7; D is ambiguous. Trimming left V 4 bases short and J 2 bases short, with 11 bases between. In germline, CDR1 is KGHDR, CDR2 SFDVKD. The CDR3 has 14 amino acids. CDR3 DNA sequence: TGTGCCACCAGTGAGGGCAGACGACCCTACGAGCAGTACTTC. Amino acids: CATSEGRRPYEQYF.

This clonotype appeared once. The gene calls are TRBV12-5 and TRBJ1-1; D might be TRBD1 (5 bases). V lost 10 bases and J 5 bases, leaving 20 bases between the germline ends. The CDR3 is 14 amino acids. Germline CDR1 LGHNT, CDR2 FRNRAP. CDR3 sequence: CATSPPAGLTEAFF. The CDR3 DNA is TGTGCTACTTCTCCCCCCGCGGGGCTAACTGAAGCTTTCTTT.

The chain links TRBV9 to TRBJ2-7; 10 bases agree with TRBD1. The V and J ends lost 3 bases and 7 bases, in that order; junction bases with no gene match: 13. Germline CDR1 is SGDLS and CDR2 is YYNGEE. This CDR3 is built from 16 residues. CDR3 bases: TGTGCCAGCAGCGATCCAGACAGGGGGCCCTACAATGAGCAGTACTTC. Its protein product is CASSDPDRGPYNEQYF.

This rearrangement joins TRBV6-2 or TRBV6-3 to TRBJ2-3; no clear D. Germline assignment: CDR1 MNHEY and CDR2 SVGEGT. CDR3 length: 15 amino acids. V was pared by 6 bases and J by 1 base, with 14 bases between. The CDR3 DNA is TGTGCCAGCAGAAAAATGGGATATGGCACAGATACGCAGTATTTT. Protein sequence: CASRKMGYGTDTQYF.

The V call is TRBV7-2, the J call TRBJ1-6, with D perhaps matching TRBD1 (5 bases). CDR3 size: 18 residues. Trimming cost V 2 bases and J 1 base, with 15 bases left between them. From germline, CDR1 is SGHTA and CDR2 FQGNSA. The CDR3 protein is CASSLWAGGRSYNSPLHF. The CDR3 DNA reads TGTGCCAGCAGCTTATGGGCTGGGGGAAGGTCCTATAATTCACCCCTCCACTTT.

This clonotype was counted a few times. V gene TRBV5-1 combines with J gene TRBJ2-3, with TRBD2 as a possible D gene (6 bases). Germline values: CDR1 SGHRS, CDR2 YFSETQ. The CDR3 is 14 residues long. Trimming took off 6 bases at V and 2 bases at J, with 13 bases between the two ends. The CDR3 is CASNSRDFTDTQYF. CDR3 nucleotide sequence: TGCGCCAGCAATAGCCGGGACTTCACAGATACGCAGTATTTT.

The rearrangement joins TRBV2 to TRBJ2-3; TRBD2 is a possible D gene (5 bases). This CDR3 has 15 amino acids. V dropped 6 bases and J dropped 2 bases, with 15 bases sitting between them. Germline V gives CDR1 SNHLY, CDR2 FYNNEI. Here the CDR3 reads CASRPAGGLTDTQYF. The CDR3 region has the DNA TGTGCCAGCAGACCTGCGGGTGGTCTCACAGATACGCAGTATTTT. Full variable domain (rest looked up from reference TRBV2 and TRBJ2-3): EPEVTQTPSHQVTQMGQEVILRCVPISNHLYFYWYRQILGQKVEFLVSFYNNEISEKSEIFDDQFSVERPDGSNFTLKIRSTKLEDSAMYFCASRPAGGLTDTQYFGPGTRLTVL.

The rearrangement joins TRBV21-1 to TRBJ2-7; the table's D call, TRBD1, has no DNA check behind it. TRBV21-1 is deemed a pseudogene. The CDR3 runs 14 residues. The CDR3 region has the DNA TGTGCCAGCCCCAAGGACAGGGAGGCGTACGAGCAGTACTTC. This codes for CASPKDREAYEQYF.